This TCR beta chain is from a study of high-grade serous ovarian cancer treatment subgroups. Study-level information: Samples averaged roughly 15,000 reads and approximately 7,000 unique TCR beta rearrangements.

Assay: immunoSEQ multiplex PCR; the TCRdb copy retains only in-frame clones and omits some. The table includes fewer than 2,000 clones, 65% to 70% detected once. The ends were cut back, 3 bases at V and 3 bases at J, with 8 bases in the middle. The CDR3 has 13 amino acids. The germline V gene encodes CDR1 SGHTA and CDR2 FQGNSA. Tumor samples were taken before definitive surgery or chemotherapy. Overall study findings and caveats: Higher neoantigen levels went with greater TCR clonal relatedness. Repertoire similarity ranged about 0.11 to 0.8 between tumors of one patient. Spatial context was lost because tumors were sequenced in bulk.

Points on this clone: Its antigen is not known.

This chain links TRBV7-2 with TRBJ1-2, with D uncertain. Sequencing used tumor tissue. This TCR was sampled from a human donor with high-grade serous ovarian cancer. In DNA form, the CDR3 reads TGTGCCAGCAGCTTCAACAGAGACTATGGCTACACCTTC. Its protein is CASSFNRDYGYTF.